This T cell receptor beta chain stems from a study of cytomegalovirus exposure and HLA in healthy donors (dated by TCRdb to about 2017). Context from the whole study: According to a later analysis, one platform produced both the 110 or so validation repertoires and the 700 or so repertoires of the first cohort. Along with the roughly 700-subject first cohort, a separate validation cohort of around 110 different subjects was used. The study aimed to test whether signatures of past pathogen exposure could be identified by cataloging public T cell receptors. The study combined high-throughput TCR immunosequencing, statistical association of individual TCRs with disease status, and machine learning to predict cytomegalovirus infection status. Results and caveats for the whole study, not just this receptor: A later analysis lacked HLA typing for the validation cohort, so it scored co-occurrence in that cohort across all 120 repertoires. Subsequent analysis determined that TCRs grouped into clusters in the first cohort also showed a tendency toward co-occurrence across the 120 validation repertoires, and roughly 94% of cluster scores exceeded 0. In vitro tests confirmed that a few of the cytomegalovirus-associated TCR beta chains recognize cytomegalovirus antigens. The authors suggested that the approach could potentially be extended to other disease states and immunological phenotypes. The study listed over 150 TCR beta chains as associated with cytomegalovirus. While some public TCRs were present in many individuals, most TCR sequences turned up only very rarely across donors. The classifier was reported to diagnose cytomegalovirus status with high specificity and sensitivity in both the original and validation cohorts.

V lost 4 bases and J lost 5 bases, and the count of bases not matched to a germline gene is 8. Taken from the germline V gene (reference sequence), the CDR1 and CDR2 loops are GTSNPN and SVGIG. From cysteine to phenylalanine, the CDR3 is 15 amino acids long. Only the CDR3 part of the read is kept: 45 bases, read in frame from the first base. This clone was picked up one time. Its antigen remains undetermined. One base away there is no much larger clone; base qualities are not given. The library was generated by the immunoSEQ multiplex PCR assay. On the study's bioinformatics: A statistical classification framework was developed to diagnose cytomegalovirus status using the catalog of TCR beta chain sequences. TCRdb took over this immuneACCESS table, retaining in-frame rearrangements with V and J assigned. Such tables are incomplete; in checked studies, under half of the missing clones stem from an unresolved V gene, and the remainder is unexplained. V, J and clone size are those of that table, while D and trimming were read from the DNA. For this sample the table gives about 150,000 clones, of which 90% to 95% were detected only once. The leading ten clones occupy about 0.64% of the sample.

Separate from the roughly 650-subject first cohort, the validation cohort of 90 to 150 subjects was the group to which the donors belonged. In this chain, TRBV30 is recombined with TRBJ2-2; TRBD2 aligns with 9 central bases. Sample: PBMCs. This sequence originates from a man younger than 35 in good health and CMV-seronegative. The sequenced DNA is TGTGCCTGGACCGGGCGGGGGGGCCGAACCGGGGAGCTGTTTTTT. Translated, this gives CAWTGRGGRTGELFF. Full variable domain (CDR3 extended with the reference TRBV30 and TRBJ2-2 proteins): SQTIHQWPATLVQPVGSPLSLECTVEGTSNPNLYWYRQAAGRGLQLLFYSVGIGQISSEVPQNLSASRPQDRQFILSSKKLLLSDSGFYLCAWTGRGGRTGELFFGEGSRLTVL.